The 13 T cell receptor beta chains below come from one sample, sequenced in a study of blood T cell repertoires in COVID-19. Method: immunoSEQ multiplex PCR; TCRdb's copy keeps in-frame clones and lacks some. The sample lists about 230,000 clones; over 75% were seen once. The sequenced sample was PBMCs or T cells enriched from blood (not recorded which). The receptors come from a woman aged 25 to 39 who had been exposed to COVID-19.

The V call is TRBV6-1, the J call TRBJ1-2; D remains ambiguous. The CDR3 is made up of 13 amino acids. Germline V gene lookup returns CDR1 MNHNS and CDR2 SASEGT. Trimming took 6 bases from V and 8 from J, leaving 16 bases between them. The DNA of the CDR3 is TGTGCCAGCAGCCCTCGGGGTGGTGTCGGCTACACCTTC. It yields the protein CASSPRGGVGYTF.

The chain has TRBV28 and TRBJ2-7, with no clear D. CDR1 and CDR2 from the germline V gene are MDHEN and SYDVKM. The V end was cut by 7 bases, the J end by 3 bases, with 16 bases between. The CDR3 consists of 14 residues. The chain's CDR3 is CASTTPGTDYEQYF. CDR3 sequence (DNA): TGTGCCAGCACTACCCCAGGCACAGACTACGAGCAGTACTTC.

The chain links TRBV2 to TRBJ2-6; the D is unclear. The CDR3 is 15 residues long. The ends were cut back, 3 bases at V and 0 bases at J, with 6 bases in the middle. Germline CDR1 reads SNHLY; CDR2 reads FYNNEI. This CDR3 is CASSDTDSGANVLTF. In nucleotides, the CDR3 is TGTGCCAGCAGTGACACTGACTCTGGGGCCAACGTCCTGACTTTC.

A single count supports this clone. The chain combines TRBV5-4 with TRBJ2-2; possible D gene TRBD1, 5 bases. Germline CDR1 and CDR2: SGHNT and YYREEE (reference sequence). Trimming cost V 5 bases and J 0 bases, with 11 bases left between them. The CDR3 extends over 15 amino acids. The CDR3 DNA follows: TGTGCCAGCAGTCGTCAGGGCGCGAACACCGGGGAGCTGTTTTTT. Amino acid sequence: CASSRQGANTGELFF.

The V call is TRBV24-1, the J call TRBJ2-1, with a weak D call TRBD1 (6 bases). The CDR3 consists of 13 residues. Between the trimmed V and J ends, which lost 6 bases and 4 bases, there was a span of 9 bases. The germline gives CDR1 KGHDR, CDR2 SFDVKD. In DNA form, the CDR3 reads TGTGCCACCAGTCCCAGGGGTTACAATGAGCAGTTCTTC. Protein sequence: CATSPRGYNEQFF.

The V gene is TRBV10-1, the J gene TRBJ1-2; D gene unclear. The V gene's germline CDR1 is WNHNN and CDR2 SYGVQD (reference sequence). The V end lost 0 bases, the J end lost 1 base, and 12 bases lay between the germline ends. This CDR3 is 16 amino acids long. CDR3 DNA: TGCGCCAGCAGTGAGTCGATGACAAAGATTAACTATGGCTACACCTTC. The encoded protein is CASSESMTKINYGYTF.

The V call is TRBV19, the J call TRBJ2-1; D is unresolved. This CDR3 has 12 residues. Trimming shortened V by 4 bases and J by 4 bases, and 5 bases separated the two germline ends. The germline V gene has CDR1 LNHDA and CDR2 SQIVND (reference sequence). Written as DNA, the CDR3 is TGTGCCAGTAGTACGAGTTACAATGAGCAGTTCTTC. It yields the protein CASSTSYNEQFF. The full variable domain, rest sourced from reference TRBV19 and TRBJ2-1, is DGGITQSPKYLFRKEGQNVTLSCEQNLNHDAMYWYRQDPGQGLRLIYYSQIVNDFQKGDIAEGYSVSREKKESFPLTVTSAQKNPTAFYLCASSTSYNEQFFGPGTRLTVL.

This chain links TRBV5-4 with TRBJ2-1; 14 nucleotides agree with TRBD2. The trim removed 4 bases at V and 11 bases at J, leaving 5 bases unmatched. This CDR3 has 14 amino acids. From germline, CDR1 is SGHNT and CDR2 YYREEE (reference sequence). CDR3: CASSPGLAGVQQFF. The DNA for the CDR3 is TGTGCCAGCAGCCCGGGACTAGCGGGAGTTCAGCAGTTCTTC.

This clone was recorded only once. The chain carries TRBV9 and TRBJ2-2; 8 nucleotides align to TRBD1. J lost 4 bases, V lost 3 bases, and 14 bases had no gene match. This CDR3 region has 18 residues. The germline V gene has CDR1 SGDLS and CDR2 YYNGEE. This CDR3 reads CASSAGMVAGGPTGELFF. CDR3 sequence (DNA): TGTGCCAGCAGCGCAGGTATGGTGGCAGGGGGCCCCACCGGGGAGCTGTTTTTT.

The gene calls are TRBV11-2 and TRBJ2-3; no clear D gene. Trimming shortened V by 2 bases and J by 6 bases, and 12 bases separated the two germline ends. Germline V gene data show CDR1 as SGHAT and CDR2 as FQNNGV. This CDR3 is 14 amino acids long. CDR3 region: CASSLIAGTDTQYF. CDR3 nucleotides: TGTGCCAGCAGCTTAATTGCAGGTACGGATACGCAGTATTTT. The full variable domain, in which reference TRBV11-2 and TRBJ2-3 provide the parts outside the CDR3, is EAGVAQSPRYKIIEKRQSVAFWCNPISGHATLYWYQQILGQGPKLLIQFQNNGVVDDSQLPKDRFSAERLKGVDSTLKIQPAKLEDSAVYLCASSLIAGTDTQYFGPGTRLTVL.

The chain recombines TRBV28 with TRBJ2-7, with 11 positions matching TRBD2. Trimming at V came to 7 bases and at J to 4 bases, leaving 6 bases not matched to a gene. The length of the CDR3 is 14 residues. Germline loops: CDR1 MDHEN, CDR2 SYDVKM. CDR3 DNA sequence: TGTGCCAGCACCTTAGCGGGGGGGATATACGAGCAGTACTTC. It translates to CASTLAGGIYEQYF.

The chain is built from TRBV12-2 and TRBJ2-3; TRBD2 is the table's D call, not checked against the DNA. TRBV12-2 is deemed a pseudogene. The CDR3 extends over 17 amino acids. The CDR3 bases are TGTGCAAGTCGCTTAGTAGGGTCTAGCGGGAGCACAGATACGCAGTATTTT. Its translation: CASRLVGSSGSTDTQYF.

This chain joins TRBV6-5 and TRBJ2-2; 14 bases are shared with TRBD2. Per germline, CDR1 MNHEY and CDR2 SVGAGI. The CDR3 contains 14 residues. The V gene end was trimmed by 8 bases and the J gene end by 6 bases; junction bases not matched to a gene: 2. The chain's CDR3 is CASGTSGSSGELFF. Written as DNA, the CDR3 is TGTGCCAGCGGGACTAGCGGGAGCTCCGGGGAGCTGTTTTTT.